This TCR beta chain emerged from a study of T cell repertoires in cytomegalovirus infection. Study-level background: Shared public TCR beta signatures pointed to both CMV infection and a matching HLA type.

This clonotype was detected a few times. No antigen is known for it. Study-wide findings and caveats: Summed frequency of shared TCR beta families picked out CMV carriers who also had the relevant HLA.

TCRdb re-derived calls from the reads in MiXCR, one entry per CDR3 protein. The profile shows roughly 920,000 distinct CDR3 sequences, approximately 31% of them singletons. Germline V gene sequence: CDR1 SGHTA, CDR2 FQGNSA. The CDR3 is 14 residues long. Germline trimming cut 5 bases from V and 7 bases from J; bases unmatched to any gene: 7. This chain joins TRBV7-2 and TRBJ2-1; TRBD1 aligns across 8 bases. Specimen: cultured CD8+ T cells from PBMCs, collected from culture after CMV antigen stimulation. This clonotype was sampled from a human donor in good health (CMV status not recorded). Some clones in this sample may be carry-over from other donors' samples. The CDR3 DNA follows: TGTGCCAGCAGCCCGGGACAGGTAGGGAATGAGCAGTTCTTC. Its translation is CASSPGQVGNEQFF.